This TCR beta chain was documented in a study of T cell repertoires in cytomegalovirus infection. About the research overall: Through public TCR beta signatures, both CMV infection and matching HLA type were indicated. Study-level results: The response measured ex vivo was dominated by TCR beta clonotypes (HLA-C-restricted and CMV-specific). CMV carriers with the relevant HLA were identified by cumulative public TCR beta family frequency.

The sample holds a few counts of this clonotype. The antigen is not known. Each CDR3 protein gets one entry after TCRdb re-called the reads with MiXCR. The table has fewer than 65,000 distinct CDR3 sequences, 20% to 25% seen once. V lost 1 base to trimming and J lost 9 bases, with 10 bases between them. Germline CDR1 reads SGHAT; CDR2 reads FQNNGV. CDR3 size: 13 residues. V usage is TRBV11-2 and J usage is TRBJ2-1; D not certain. The origin of this receptor is a human donor in good health (CMV status not recorded). Some clones in this sample may be carry-over from other donors' samples. The sample in question was CD8+ T cells from cultured PBMCs, obtained from culture after CMV antigen stimulation. CDR3 amino acids: CASSLGPRLEQFF. Written as DNA, the CDR3 is TGTGCCAGCAGCTTAGGTCCTCGACTTGAGCAGTTCTTC. Filled out from reference TRBV11-2 and TRBJ2-1, the complete variable domain reads EAGVAQSPRYKIIEKRQSVAFWCNPISGHATLYWYQQILGQGPKLLIQFQNNGVVDDSQLPKDRFSAERLKGVDSTLKIQPAKLEDSAVYLCASSLGPRLEQFFGPGTRLTVL.